The following is a TCR beta chain sequence with its context. Antigen specificity is unknown. The sample originates from a study of immune cell composition in non-small cell lung cancer. Study overall: Histologic subtype was mainly adenocarcinoma or squamous cell carcinoma. Study-level results: Tumour-reactive clones were not shown to match dominant in vivo tumour clones. Adenocarcinomas with higher top tumour-associated clone frequency had more reactive TILs.

V shed 5 bases and J 3 bases; nucleotides not matched to a gene: 16. The CDR3 sequence is 19 residues long. Germline CDR1 is SGHAT and CDR2 is FQNNGV. Normal lung sampling was at least 3 cm from the tumour, as distant as possible. The data were produced by immunoSEQ multiplex PCR, yet TCRdb's version contains in-frame clones alone and is incomplete. In the table there are approximately 3,000 clones, about 66% of which are singletons. This clonotype was obtained from a human donor with non-small cell lung cancer. This chain uses TRBV11-2 with TRBJ1-3; 10 bases fit TRBD1. The source material was non-adjacent lung tissue. In DNA, the CDR3 is TGTGCCAGCAGCAAGGGGACAGGGGAATATGTGCTTTATGGAAACACCATATATTTT. It codes for CASSKGTGEYVLYGNTIYF.